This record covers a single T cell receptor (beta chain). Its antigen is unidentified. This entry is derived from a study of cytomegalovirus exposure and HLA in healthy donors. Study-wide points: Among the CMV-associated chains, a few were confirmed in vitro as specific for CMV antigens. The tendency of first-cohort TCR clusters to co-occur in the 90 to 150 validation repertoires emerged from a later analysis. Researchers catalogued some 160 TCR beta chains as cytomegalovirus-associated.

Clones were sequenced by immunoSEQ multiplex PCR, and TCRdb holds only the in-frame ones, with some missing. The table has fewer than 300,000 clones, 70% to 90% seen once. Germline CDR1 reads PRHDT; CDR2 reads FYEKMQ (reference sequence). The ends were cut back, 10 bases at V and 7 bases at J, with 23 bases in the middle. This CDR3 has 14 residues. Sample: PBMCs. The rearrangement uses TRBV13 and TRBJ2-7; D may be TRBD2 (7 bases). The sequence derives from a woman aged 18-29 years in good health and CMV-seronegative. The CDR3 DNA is TGTGCCACCTCGTGGGGTCGGGGGGCCGCGGAGCAGTACTTC. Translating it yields CATSWGRGAAEQYF.